The 30 T cell receptor beta chains reported below all come from one sample, sequenced in a study of prognosis after radiotherapy for stage I lung cancer (dated by TCRdb to the early 2020s). TCRdb lists the instrument as Illumina HiSeq 3000. The TCR beta CDR3 region was amplified from genomic DNA by two rounds of multiplex PCR. The first PCR round used primers specific to each TRBV and TRBJ gene, with sequences filed in Chinese patent CN105087789A. TCRdb reworked the public reads: Q25 trimming with fastp, MiXCR clone assembly, productive beta chains retained. One record per CDR3 amino acid sequence lists the most common genes and DNA. Present in this sample are some 15,000 distinct CDR3 sequences, 28% of which were seen just once. Together, the top ten hold 10% to 14% of the sample. Sequences were derived from PBMCs, sampled before or after stereotactic body radiation therapy (not recorded which). Every receptor here comes from a donor over 45 with non-small cell lung cancer.

CDR3 DNA sequence: TGTGCCAGCAGCCTACAAGGACATTATTCAGATACGCAGTATTTT. Translating gives CASSLQGHYSDTQYF. The rearrangement joins TRBV7-3 to TRBJ2-3; D may be TRBD1 (5 bases). With 5 bases removed from V and 4 bases from J, the gap between germline ends came to 16 bases. Germline V gene lookup returns CDR1 SGHTA and CDR2 FQGTGA. The CDR3 extends over 15 amino acids.

Ten or more counts support this clonotype. This chain links TRBV7-9 with TRBJ1-2; no definite D call. Trimming pared 2 bases from V and 7 bases from J, leaving 17 bases between. Germline V gene data show CDR1 as SEHNR and CDR2 as FQNEAQ (reference sequence). The CDR3 covers 15 residues. CDR3 sequence (DNA): TGTGCCAGCAGCTTAATGTTTGGAAGCAACGGTGGCTACACCTTC. Protein: CASSLMFGSNGGYTF.

Of note for this clonotype: A read error is likely here: a far larger clone is one base away. The chain recombines TRBV12-3 or TRBV12-4 with TRBJ2-7; TRBD1 aligns across 9 bases. J lost 12 bases, V lost 6 bases, and 15 bases had no gene match. The CDR3 runs to 14 residues. CDR3 in DNA: TGTGCCAGCAGAGGGACAGGGTCGGCGGAGACCCTGTACTTC. Encoded protein: CASRGTGSAETLYF.

This clonotype is judged medium-sized. The chain recombines TRBV5-8 with TRBJ2-6; TRBD1 is a possible D gene (6 bases). Germline CDR1 SGHTS, CDR2 YDEGEE. There are 16 residues in the CDR3. Between the trimmed V and J ends, which lost 3 bases and 1 base, there was a span of 11 bases. CDR3 nucleotide sequence: TGTGCCAGCAGCTCCTACAGGGAATCTGGGGCCAACGTCCTGACTTTC. Translated: CASSSYRESGANVLTF.

This clonotype was seen at least ten times. The J gene is TRBJ2-5, the V gene TRBV27; 12 bases match TRBD1. V gave up 7 bases and J gave up 6 bases; unmatched junction bases: 3. The germline CDR1 and CDR2 sequences are MNHEY and SMNVEV (reference sequence). CDR3 length: 13 amino acids. Here the CDR3 reads CASKGQGAQTQYF. The CDR3 coding sequence is TGTGCCAGCAAGGGACAGGGGGCGCAGACCCAGTACTTC.

Relative to its sample, this clonotype is medium-sized (0.01 to 0.1%). The chain combines TRBV2 with TRBJ1-1; the D gene is possibly TRBD1 (5 bases). V lost 8 bases, J lost 1 base, and 17 bases lay in between. The length of the CDR3 is 15 residues. Germline V gives CDR1 SNHLY, CDR2 FYNNEI. The CDR3 region has the DNA TGTGCCAGCGGCGAACCGGGACGACCGAACACTGAAGCTTTCTTT. Encoded protein: CASGEPGRPNTEAFF.

Relative to its sample, this clonotype is medium-sized. The V gene is TRBV6-5, the J gene TRBJ2-3, with D possibly matching TRBD2 (6 bases). Trimming removed 0 bases from V and 6 bases from J, with 22 bases in between. The CDR3 sequence is 18 residues long. Germline V lookup: CDR1 MNHEY, CDR2 SVGAGI. CDR3 DNA sequence: TGTGCCAGCAGTTACTCGAGGTCGCGACGCGGGGTGGCGGATACGCAGTATTTT. Amino acid sequence: CASSYSRSRRGVADTQYF.

Worth noting for this clonotype: It differs at one base from a far larger clone, so likely a read error. The rearrangement joins TRBV6-9 to TRBJ2-7; 9 nucleotides line up with TRBD2. The germline V gene encodes CDR1 MNHGY and CDR2 SVAAGI. This CDR3 is 16 amino acids long. The J segment lost 4 bases and the V segment lost 3 bases, leaving 10 bases of the junction unmatched. CDR3 region: CASSYASAGGTYEQYF. CDR3 bases: TGTGCCAGCAGTTACGCCTCAGCGGGAGGCACTTACGAGCAGTACTTC.

Comments on this clonotype: A read error is the likely source, as a far larger clone sits one nucleotide away. This chain connects TRBV7-8 to TRBJ2-3; possible D gene TRBD2, 6 bases. This CDR3 has 14 amino acids. V lost 6 bases, J lost 10 bases, and 20 bases lay in between. CDR1 and CDR2 from the germline V gene are SGHVS and FQNEAQ. The CDR3 DNA follows: TGTGCCAGCAGTACCGAGCGGGCCCAGGGTTCGCAGTATTTT. Translated: CASSTERAQGSQYF.

This clonotype has ten or more counts. DNA for the CDR3: TGTGCCAGCAGTCACAGAAGGGGACAGATCTATGGCTACACCTTC. Its protein product is CASSHRRGQIYGYTF. This chain links TRBV16 with TRBJ1-2, with TRBD1 matching over 7 bases. CDR1 is KGHSY and CDR2 is FQNENV in the germline V gene. Trimming at V came to 6 bases and at J to 4 bases, leaving 11 bases not matched to a gene. CDR3 length: 15 amino acids.

As concerns this clonotype: This may come from a read error, since a much larger clone is one base off. The chain couples TRBV7-3 to TRBJ2-5, with D uncertain. The CDR3 is made up of 13 amino acids. Trimming stripped 1 base from V and 7 bases from J, with 10 bases between. CDR1 is SGHTA, CDR2 FQGTGA, per germline. DNA of the CDR3: TGTGCCAGCAGCTTAAATTGCCGCGGGACCCAGTACTTC. Amino acids: CASSLNCRGTQYF.

This clonotype is medium-sized within its sample. The rearrangement links TRBV2 to TRBJ2-1; 9 positions agree with TRBD2. Germline V CDR1 and CDR2: SNHLY, FYNNEI. The CDR3 runs to 19 residues. J was trimmed by 4 bases and V by 6 bases; bases with no gene match: 19. The CDR3 spells CASSPGPGLASGLYNEQFF. Here the CDR3 DNA reads TGTGCCAGCAGCCCAGGACCGGGACTAGCTTCGGGGCTTTACAATGAGCAGTTCTTC.

Points on this clonotype: This may be a read error: a much more frequent sequence differs by one nucleotide. The V call is TRBV6-5, the J call TRBJ2-4; D gene ambiguous. Trimming took off 2 bases at V and 8 bases at J, with 13 bases between the two ends. The CDR3 totals 14 residues. The V gene's germline CDR1 is MNHEY and CDR2 SVGAGI. CDR3 coding DNA: TGTGCCAGCAGTTACAGTAGGGCCAGAGACATTCAGTACTTC. This translates into CASSYSRARDIQYF.

This clonotype was observed at least ten times. The chain uses TRBV19 and TRBJ2-7; TRBD2 agrees at 8 bases. The CDR3 spans 15 residues. CDR1 LNHDA and CDR2 SQIVND come from the germline V gene (reference sequence). J was trimmed by 3 bases and V by 3 bases; bases with no gene match: 7. CDR3 sequence reads: CASSMMLAGFYEQYF. CDR3 DNA sequence: TGTGCCAGTAGTATGATGCTAGCGGGTTTCTACGAGCAGTACTTC.

Note on this clonotype: The junction differs from germline at one of its ends, possibly a read error. The V and J genes are TRBV6-2 or TRBV6-3 and TRBJ1-6; 9 positions agree with TRBD1. This CDR3 contains 15 residues. The germline CDR1 and CDR2 sequences are MNHEY and SVGEGT. CDR3 sequence (DNA): TGTGCCAGCATTTACCGGACAGGGGAAAATTCACCCCTCCACTTT. Translating gives CASIYRTGENSPLHF.

This clonotype is medium-sized (0.01 to 0.1%). This chain connects TRBV5-1 to TRBJ2-3; D unresolved. Germline lookup yields CDR1 SGHRS and CDR2 YFSETQ. CDR3 length: 15 amino acids. The ends were cut back, 2 bases at V and 6 bases at J, with 16 bases in the middle. CDR3 in DNA: TGCGCCAGCAGCTTTACGCTGAAGGGTGACGATACGCAGTATTTT. It yields the protein CASSFTLKGDDTQYF.

This chain links TRBV2 with TRBJ2-1; 11 bases match TRBD1. V lost 11 bases to trimming and J lost 5 bases; unmatched junction nucleotides: 23. Germline-derived CDR1 and CDR2 are SNHLY and FYNNEI. CDR3 length equals 19 residues. CDR3 residues: CALNGGTGGVRVGHNEQFF. DNA of the CDR3: TGTGCCTTAAACGGCGGGACAGGGGGAGTTAGGGTGGGACACAATGAGCAGTTCTTC.

Details on this clonotype: This sequence is one base from a far larger clone and is likely a read error. The chain uses TRBV6-8 and TRBJ2-5; TRBD2 aligns across 14 bases. The V gene end was trimmed by 10 bases and the J gene end by 5 bases; junction bases not matched to a gene: 6. CDR1 MNHGY and CDR2 SAAAGT come from the germline V gene. This CDR3 has 14 residues. CDR3 in amino acids: CATGLAGVWETQYF. CDR3 coding DNA: TGTGCCACGGGACTAGCGGGAGTGTGGGAGACCCAGTACTTC.

This clonotype counts as medium-sized (0.01 to 0.1%). J is TRBJ2-5 and V is TRBV24-1; TRBD2 aligns across 10 bases. The J call may be in error: the DNA end matches TRBJ2-1 better. Germline CDR1 is KGHDR and CDR2 is SFDVKD. The CDR3 is 14 residues long. In DNA, the CDR3 is TGTGCCACCAGTGCCATAGCGGGAGGTACCCCGCAGTTCTTC. It codes for CATSAIAGGTPQFF.

This clonotype was recorded many times. The chain recombines TRBV28 with TRBJ1-2; D gene unclear. The germline V gene has CDR1 MDHEN and CDR2 SYDVKM. Trimming took 2 bases from V and 8 from J, leaving 15 bases between them. The CDR3 sequence is 14 residues long. DNA for the CDR3: TGTGCCAGCAGTTTAATGCAGAAACCTCGGGGCTACACCTTC. This encodes CASSLMQKPRGYTF.

This clonotype was found many times. The chain links TRBV2 to TRBJ2-3; no definite D call. The CDR3 extends over 14 amino acids. Germline CDR1 is SNHLY and CDR2 is FYNNEI. Trimming took off 7 bases at V and 0 bases at J, with 11 bases between the two ends. Here the CDR3 DNA reads TGTGCCAGCAAACCCCTCCTTAGCACAGATACGCAGTATTTT. Translating it yields CASKPLLSTDTQYF.

To note about this clonotype: This probably arose from a read error, given a far larger clone one base away. This chain joins TRBV6-4 and TRBJ1-3, with no clear D. V gave up 5 bases and J gave up 0 bases, with 20 bases separating them. The CDR3 consists of 18 residues. CDR1 is MRHNA, CDR2 SNTAGT, per germline. As DNA, the CDR3 is TGTGCCAGCAGTTACCCTGGGCGGATAGTATGCTCTGGAAACACCATATATTTT. This translates into CASSYPGRIVCSGNTIYF.

This clonotype was observed a handful of times. Given a much more abundant clone one base away, this may be a read error. The chain joins TRBV27 to TRBJ1-4; D unresolved. CDR1 and CDR2 (germline): MNHEY, SMNVEV (reference sequence). The CDR3 is 14 amino acids. Here the CDR3 reads CASSLSTTNGKLFF. CDR3 coding DNA: TGTGCCAGCAGTTTAAGCACGACTAATGGAAAACTGTTTTTT.

Sample share makes this clonotype medium-sized. This chain uses TRBV19 with TRBJ2-6; unclear D gene. The V end was cut by 7 bases, the J end by 0 bases, with 7 bases between. Germline CDR1 reads LNHDA; CDR2 reads SQIVND (reference sequence). The CDR3 has 14 residues. CDR3 DNA sequence: TGTGCCAGTAAAGGTAGCTCTGGGGCCAACGTCCTGACTTTC. Protein: CASKGSSGANVLTF.

This clonotype occurred many times. The CDR3 loop is CASSEWEASGGYTF. Here the CDR3 DNA reads TGTGCCAGCAGTGAGTGGGAGGCCAGCGGAGGCTACACCTTC. The V call is TRBV2, the J call TRBJ1-2; D unresolved. There are 14 residues in the CDR3. Trimming took 3 bases from V and 8 from J, leaving 16 bases between them. Per germline, CDR1 SNHLY and CDR2 FYNNEI.

This clonotype was detected only once. This is likely a read error, given that the CDR3 carries no conserved phenylalanine or tryptophan at its end. The chain is built from TRBV6-2 or TRBV6-3 and TRBJ2-1, with 10 bases identical to TRBD2. CDR1 MNHEY and CDR2 SVGEGT come from the germline V gene. This CDR3 has 17 amino acids. V gave up 2 bases and J gave up 4 bases; unmatched junction bases: 8. The CDR3 region has the DNA TGTGCCAGCAGTTACCCGAGACTAGCGGGCCCTTACAATGAGCAGTTCATC. Amino acid sequence: CASSYPRLAGPYNEQFI.

In the case of this clonotype: Germline is not matched at one junction end, which may reflect a read error. This chain links TRBV28 with TRBJ2-7; TRBD2 might be the D (5 bases). The CDR3 covers 14 residues. Germline assignment: CDR1 MDHEN and CDR2 SYDVKM. The CDR3 coding sequence is TGTGACAGCAGTTTATTGGCGGGCTCCTACGAGCAGTACTTC. Protein sequence: CDSSLLAGSYEQYF. Supplemented by reference TRBV28 and TRBJ2-7, the full variable domain reads DVKVTQSSRYLVKRTGEKVFLECVQDMDHENMFWYRQDPGLGLRLIYFSYDVKMKEKGDIPEGYSVSREKKERFSLILESASTNQTSMYLCDSSLLAGSYEQYFGPGTRLTVT.

This clonotype was observed at least ten times. The rearrangement links TRBV6-2 or TRBV6-3 to TRBJ1-1; D gene unclear. V lost 3 bases and J 5 bases, leaving 10 bases between the germline ends. Per germline, CDR1 MNHEY and CDR2 SVGEGT. The CDR3 loop spans 13 amino acids. CDR3 amino acids: CASSYTEGTEAFF. The CDR3, as DNA: TGTGCCAGCAGTTATACTGAAGGGACTGAAGCTTTCTTT.

This clonotype was picked up many times. The chain has TRBV7-2 and TRBJ2-6; 10 bases match TRBD2. V gave up 11 bases and J gave up 2 bases; unmatched junction bases: 9. This CDR3 comprises 16 residues. Germline lookup yields CDR1 SGHTA and CDR2 FQGNSA. The CDR3 spells CAALAGLLTGANVLTF. DNA of the CDR3: TGTGCCGCACTAGCGGGGTTGCTAACTGGGGCCAACGTCCTGACTTTC.

This clonotype has a count of ten or more. The J gene is TRBJ1-1, the V gene TRBV7-8; 8 bases are shared with TRBD1. Germline CDR1 SGHVS, CDR2 FQNEAQ. CDR3 length: 17 amino acids. V lost 5 bases, J lost 1 base, and 12 bases stayed unmatched. In DNA, the CDR3 is TGTGCCAGCAGCCCACAGACGTGGACAGGGACGAACACTGAAGCTTTCTTT. Translation gives CASSPQTWTGTNTEAFF.